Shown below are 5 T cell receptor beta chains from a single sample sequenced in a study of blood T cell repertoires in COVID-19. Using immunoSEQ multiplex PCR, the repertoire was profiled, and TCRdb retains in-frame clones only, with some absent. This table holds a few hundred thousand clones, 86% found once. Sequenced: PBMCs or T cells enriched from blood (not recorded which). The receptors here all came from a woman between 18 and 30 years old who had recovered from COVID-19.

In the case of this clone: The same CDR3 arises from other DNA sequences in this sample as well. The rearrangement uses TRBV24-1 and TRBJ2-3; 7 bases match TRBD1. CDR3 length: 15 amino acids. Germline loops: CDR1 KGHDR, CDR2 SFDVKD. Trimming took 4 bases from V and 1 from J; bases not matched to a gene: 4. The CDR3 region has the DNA TGTGCCACCAGTGACCCCGGACAGGGCACAGATACGCAGTATTTT. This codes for CATSDPGQGTDTQYF.

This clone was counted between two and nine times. CDR3 DNA: TGCGCCAGCAGCTGGACAGTCAAAACCGGGGAGCTGTTTTTT. Encoded protein: CASSWTVKTGELFF. The V gene is TRBV5-1, the J gene TRBJ2-2; D might be TRBD1 (6 bases). There are 14 residues in the CDR3. Germline CDR1 and CDR2: SGHRS and YFSETQ. Trimming stripped 3 bases from V and 5 bases from J, with 11 bases between.

The CDR3 region has the DNA TGCAGTGCTAGAGACCCGGGGGGCTACACCTTC. Its translation: CSARDPGGYTF. The V gene is TRBV20-1, the J gene TRBJ1-2; D not resolved. From germline, CDR1 is DFQATT and CDR2 SNEGSKA (reference sequence). V was clipped by 0 bases and J by 8 bases, with 7 bases between them. The CDR3 length is 11 residues.

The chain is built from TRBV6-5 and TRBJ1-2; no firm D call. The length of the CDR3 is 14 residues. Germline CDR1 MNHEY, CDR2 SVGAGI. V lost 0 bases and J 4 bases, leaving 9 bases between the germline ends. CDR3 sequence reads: CASSYSRGGYGYTF. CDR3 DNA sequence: TGTGCCAGCAGTTACTCTCGGGGTGGCTATGGCTACACCTTC.

The chain's CDR3 is CASREAGGGDTQYF. CDR3 nucleotide sequence: TGTGCCAGCAGAGAGGCGGGGGGAGGCGATACGCAGTATTTT. The gene calls are TRBV7-9 and TRBJ2-3; 8 bases are a match to TRBD2. CDR1 is SEHNR and CDR2 is FQNEAQ in the germline V gene (reference sequence). The CDR3 sequence is 14 residues long. With 6 bases clipped from V and 6 bases from J, the junction kept 8 bases outside the gene matches.